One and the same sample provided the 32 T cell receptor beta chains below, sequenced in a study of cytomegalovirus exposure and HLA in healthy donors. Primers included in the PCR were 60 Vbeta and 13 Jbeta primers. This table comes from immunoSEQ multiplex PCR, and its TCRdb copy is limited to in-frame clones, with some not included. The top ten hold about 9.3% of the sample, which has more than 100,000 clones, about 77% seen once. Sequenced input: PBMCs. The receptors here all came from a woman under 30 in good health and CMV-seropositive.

The CDR3 DNA follows: TGCGCCAGCAGCTTGCGTCGAGGGCAGGTCGAGCAGTACTTC. This codes for CASSLRRGQVEQYF. This rearrangement joins TRBV5-1 to TRBJ2-7; D perhaps matches TRBD2 (5 bases). There are 14 residues in the CDR3. Germline V CDR1 and CDR2: SGHRS, YFSETQ. V lost 1 base and J lost 6, with 14 bases in between.

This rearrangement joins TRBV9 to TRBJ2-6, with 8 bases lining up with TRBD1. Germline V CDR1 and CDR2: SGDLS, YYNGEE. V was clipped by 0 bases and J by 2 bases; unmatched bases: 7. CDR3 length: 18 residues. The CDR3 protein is CASSVGAGGAAGANVLTF. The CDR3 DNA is TGTGCCAGCAGCGTAGGGGCAGGGGGCGCGGCTGGGGCCAACGTCCTGACTTTC.

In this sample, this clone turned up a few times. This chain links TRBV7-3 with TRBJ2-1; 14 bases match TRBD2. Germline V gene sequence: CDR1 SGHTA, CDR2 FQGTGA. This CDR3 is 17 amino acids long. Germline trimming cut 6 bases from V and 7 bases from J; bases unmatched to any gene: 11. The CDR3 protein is CASSRLAGGKLGNEQFF. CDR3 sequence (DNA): TGTGCCAGCAGTAGACTAGCGGGGGGGAAGTTAGGTAATGAGCAGTTCTTC.

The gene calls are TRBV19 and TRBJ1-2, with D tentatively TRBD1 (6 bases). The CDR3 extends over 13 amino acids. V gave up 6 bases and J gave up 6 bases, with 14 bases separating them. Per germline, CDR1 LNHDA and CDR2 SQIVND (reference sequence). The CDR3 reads CASRKQGKDGYTF. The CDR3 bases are TGTGCCAGTAGGAAACAGGGAAAGGATGGCTACACCTTC. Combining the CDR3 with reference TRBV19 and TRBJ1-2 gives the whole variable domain DGGITQSPKYLFRKEGQNVTLSCEQNLNHDAMYWYRQDPGQGLRLIYYSQIVNDFQKGDIAEGYSVSREKKESFPLTVTSAQKNPTAFYLCASRKQGKDGYTFGSGTRLTVV.

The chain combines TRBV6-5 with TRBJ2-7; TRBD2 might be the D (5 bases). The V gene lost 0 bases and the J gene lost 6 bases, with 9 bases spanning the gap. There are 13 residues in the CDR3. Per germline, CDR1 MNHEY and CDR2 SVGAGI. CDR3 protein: CASSYSVGAEQYF. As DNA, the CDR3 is TGTGCCAGCAGTTACTCTGTGGGAGCCGAGCAGTACTTC.

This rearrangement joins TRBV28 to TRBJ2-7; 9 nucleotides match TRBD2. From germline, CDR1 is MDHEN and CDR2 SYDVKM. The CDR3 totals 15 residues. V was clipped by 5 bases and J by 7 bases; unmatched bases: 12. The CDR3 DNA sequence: TGTGCCAGCAGTCTCCAGGGCGGGAGGGCGGGTGAGCAGTACTTC. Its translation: CASSLQGGRAGEQYF.

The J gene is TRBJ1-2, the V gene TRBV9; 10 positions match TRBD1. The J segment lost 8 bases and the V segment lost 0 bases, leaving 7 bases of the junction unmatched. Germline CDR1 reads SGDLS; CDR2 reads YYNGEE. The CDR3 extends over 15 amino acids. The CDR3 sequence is CASSVGGTGVGGYTF. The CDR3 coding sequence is TGTGCCAGCAGCGTAGGGGGGACAGGGGTTGGGGGCTACACCTTC.

CDR3 bases: TGCGCCAGCAGCCAAGGCGCAGGGCTTAGCAATCAGCCCCAGCATTTT. Translation gives CASSQGAGLSNQPQHF. The chain combines TRBV4-3 with TRBJ1-5; D possibly corresponds to TRBD1 (5 bases). The ends were cut back, 1 base at V and 0 bases at J, with 10 bases in the middle. The germline gives CDR1 LGHNA, CDR2 YSLEER. This CDR3 has 16 residues.

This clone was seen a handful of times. CDR3 region: CASSRKLGQVYYGYTF. The CDR3 bases are TGTGCCAGCAGCAGAAAACTCGGACAGGTTTACTATGGCTACACCTTC. The J gene is TRBJ1-2, the V gene TRBV21-1; the table assigns TRBD1, which was not confirmed against the DNA. TRBV21-1 is tagged as a pseudogene. CDR3 length equals 16 residues.

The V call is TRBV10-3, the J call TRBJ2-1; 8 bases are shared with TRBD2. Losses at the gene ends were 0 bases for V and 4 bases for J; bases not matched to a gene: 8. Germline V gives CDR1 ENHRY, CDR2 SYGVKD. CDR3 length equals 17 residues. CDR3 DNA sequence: TGTGCCATCAGTGAGTCTTTTATAAGCGGGGGATACAATGAGCAGTTCTTC. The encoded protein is CAISESFISGGYNEQFF.

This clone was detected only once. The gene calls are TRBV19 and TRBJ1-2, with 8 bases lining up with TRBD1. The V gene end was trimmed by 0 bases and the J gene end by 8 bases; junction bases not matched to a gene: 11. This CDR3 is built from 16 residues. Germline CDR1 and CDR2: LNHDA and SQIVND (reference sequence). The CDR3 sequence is CASSIEGQGASGGYTF. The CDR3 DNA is TGTGCCAGTAGTATAGAAGGTCAGGGGGCATCGGGCGGCTACACCTTC.

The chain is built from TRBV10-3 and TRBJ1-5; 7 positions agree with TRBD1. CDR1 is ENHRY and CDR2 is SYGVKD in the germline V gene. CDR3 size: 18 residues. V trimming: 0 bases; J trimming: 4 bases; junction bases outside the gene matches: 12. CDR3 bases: TGTGCCATCAGTGAGTCGAAACGGGGGACAGCGGCGAATCAGCCCCAGCATTTT. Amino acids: CAISESKRGTAANQPQHF.

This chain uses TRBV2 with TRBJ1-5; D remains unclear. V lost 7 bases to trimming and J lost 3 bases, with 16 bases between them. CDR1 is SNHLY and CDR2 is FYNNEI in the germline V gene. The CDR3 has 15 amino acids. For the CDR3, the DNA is TGTGCCAGCATGGTGGATGGAGGCTCCAATCAGCCCCAGCATTTT. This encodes CASMVDGGSNQPQHF.

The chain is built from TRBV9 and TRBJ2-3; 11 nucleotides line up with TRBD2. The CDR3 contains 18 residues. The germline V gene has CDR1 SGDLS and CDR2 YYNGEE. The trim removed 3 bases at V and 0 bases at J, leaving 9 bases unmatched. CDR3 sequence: CASSEKLAGGTSTDTQYF. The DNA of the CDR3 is TGTGCCAGCAGCGAGAAATTAGCGGGAGGGACGAGCACAGATACGCAGTATTTT.

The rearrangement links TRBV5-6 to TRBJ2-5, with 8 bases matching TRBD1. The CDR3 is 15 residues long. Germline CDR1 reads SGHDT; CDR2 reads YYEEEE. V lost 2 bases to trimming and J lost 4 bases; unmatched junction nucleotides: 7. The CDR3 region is CASSLVGRGLETQYF. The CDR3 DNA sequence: TGTGCCAGCAGCTTAGTAGGCAGGGGGCTAGAGACCCAGTACTTC.

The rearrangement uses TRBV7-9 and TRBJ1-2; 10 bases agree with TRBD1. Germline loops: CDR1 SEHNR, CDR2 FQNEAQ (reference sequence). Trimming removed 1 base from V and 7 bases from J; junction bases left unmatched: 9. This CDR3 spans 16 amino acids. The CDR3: CASSLERTGGTSGYTF. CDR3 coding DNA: TGTGCCAGCAGCTTAGAGAGGACAGGGGGGACAAGTGGCTACACCTTC.

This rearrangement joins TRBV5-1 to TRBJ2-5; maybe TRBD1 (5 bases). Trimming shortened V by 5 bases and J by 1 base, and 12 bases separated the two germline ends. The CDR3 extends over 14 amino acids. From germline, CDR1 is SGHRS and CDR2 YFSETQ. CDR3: CASRAGQIQETQYF. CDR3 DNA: TGCGCCAGCAGGGCAGGGCAAATCCAAGAGACCCAGTACTTC.

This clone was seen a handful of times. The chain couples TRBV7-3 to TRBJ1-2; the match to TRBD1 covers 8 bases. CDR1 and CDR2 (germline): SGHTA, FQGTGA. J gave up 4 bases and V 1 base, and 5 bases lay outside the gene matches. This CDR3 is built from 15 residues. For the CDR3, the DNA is TGTGCCAGCAGCTTAAGGGGACAGGACCTCTATGGCTACACCTTC. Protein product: CASSLRGQDLYGYTF.

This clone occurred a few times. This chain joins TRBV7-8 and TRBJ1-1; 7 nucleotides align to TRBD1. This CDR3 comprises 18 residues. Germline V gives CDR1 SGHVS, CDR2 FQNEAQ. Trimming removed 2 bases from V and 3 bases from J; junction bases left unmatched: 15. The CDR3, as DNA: TGTGCCAGCAGCTTAAGGGTTTGGGGACAGAAGATGGACACTGAAGCTTTCTTT. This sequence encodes CASSLRVWGQKMDTEAFF.

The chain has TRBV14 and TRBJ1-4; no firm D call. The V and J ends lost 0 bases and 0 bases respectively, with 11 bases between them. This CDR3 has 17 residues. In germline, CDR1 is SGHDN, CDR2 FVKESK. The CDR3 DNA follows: TGTGCCAGCAGCCAAGACCTCGGTACGACAACTAATGAAAAACTGTTTTTT. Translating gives CASSQDLGTTTNEKLFF.

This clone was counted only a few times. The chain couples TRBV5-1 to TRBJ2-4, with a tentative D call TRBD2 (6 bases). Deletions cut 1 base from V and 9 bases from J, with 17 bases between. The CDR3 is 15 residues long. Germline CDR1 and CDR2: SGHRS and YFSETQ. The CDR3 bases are TGCGCCAGCAGCTTGCAGGGACTTACCCAGTCCATTCAGTACTTC. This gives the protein CASSLQGLTQSIQYF.

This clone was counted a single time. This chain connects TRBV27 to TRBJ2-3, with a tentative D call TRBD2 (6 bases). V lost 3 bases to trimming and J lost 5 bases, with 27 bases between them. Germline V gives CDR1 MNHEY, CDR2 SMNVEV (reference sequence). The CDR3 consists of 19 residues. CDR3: CASSFYIGSGEGLIDTQYF. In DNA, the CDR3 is TGTGCCAGCAGTTTTTACATCGGGAGCGGAGAAGGATTAATAGATACGCAGTATTTT.

CDR3 sequence: CASSFRDRVAEAFF. DNA of the CDR3: TGCGCCAGCAGCTTCCGGGACAGGGTGGCTGAAGCTTTCTTT. The chain carries TRBV5-1 and TRBJ1-1; 9 nucleotides line up with TRBD1. Germline values: CDR1 SGHRS, CDR2 YFSETQ. The junction had 5 bases not matched to a gene; V was cut back by 2 bases and J by 6 bases. This CDR3 is 14 amino acids long.

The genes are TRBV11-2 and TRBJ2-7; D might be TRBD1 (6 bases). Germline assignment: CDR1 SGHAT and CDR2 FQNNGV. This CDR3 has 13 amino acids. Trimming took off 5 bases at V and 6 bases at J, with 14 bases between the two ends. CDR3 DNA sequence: TGTGCCAGCAGCGGGGGCCTCTCCCTCGAGCAGTACTTC. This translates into CASSGGLSLEQYF.

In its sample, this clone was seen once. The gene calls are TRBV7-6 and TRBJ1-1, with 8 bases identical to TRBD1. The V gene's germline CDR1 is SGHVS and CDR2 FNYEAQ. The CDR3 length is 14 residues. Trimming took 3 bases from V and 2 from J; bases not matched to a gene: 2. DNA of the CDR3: TGTGCCAGCAGCTTTGACAGGGGCAACACTGAAGCTTTCTTT. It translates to CASSFDRGNTEAFF.

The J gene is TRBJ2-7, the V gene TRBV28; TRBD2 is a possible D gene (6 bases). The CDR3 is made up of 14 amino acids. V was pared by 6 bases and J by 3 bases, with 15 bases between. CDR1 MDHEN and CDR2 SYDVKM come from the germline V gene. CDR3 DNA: TGTGCCAGCAGCAATTTGCGGGACGGCTACGAGCAGTACTTC. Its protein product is CASSNLRDGYEQYF.

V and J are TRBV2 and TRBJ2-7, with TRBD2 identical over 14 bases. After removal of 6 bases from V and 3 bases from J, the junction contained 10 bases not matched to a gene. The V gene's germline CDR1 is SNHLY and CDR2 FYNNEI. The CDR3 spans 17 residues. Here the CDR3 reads CASRGRTSGGNLYEQYF. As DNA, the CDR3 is TGTGCCAGCAGGGGCAGGACTAGCGGGGGGAATCTCTACGAGCAGTACTTC.

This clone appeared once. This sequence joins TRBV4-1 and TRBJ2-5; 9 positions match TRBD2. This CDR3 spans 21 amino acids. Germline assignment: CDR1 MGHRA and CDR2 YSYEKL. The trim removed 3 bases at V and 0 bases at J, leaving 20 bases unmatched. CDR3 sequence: CASSQIAQLAGTLTDQETQYF. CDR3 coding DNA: TGCGCCAGCAGCCAGATAGCCCAGCTAGCGGGGACACTTACTGACCAAGAGACCCAGTACTTC.

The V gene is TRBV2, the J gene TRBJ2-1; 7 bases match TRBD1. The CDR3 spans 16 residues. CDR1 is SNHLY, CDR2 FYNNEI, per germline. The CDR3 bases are TGTGGGGGGCCCATCCGCCGGGACAGCCCGTACAATGAGCAGTTCTTC. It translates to CGGPIRRDSPYNEQFF.

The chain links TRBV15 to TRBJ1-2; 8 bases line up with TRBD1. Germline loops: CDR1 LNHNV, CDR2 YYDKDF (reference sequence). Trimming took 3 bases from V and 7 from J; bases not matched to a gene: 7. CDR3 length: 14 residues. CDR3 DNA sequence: TGTGCCACCAGCAGCCCAGGGGGCGTAGGTGGCTACACCTTC. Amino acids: CATSSPGGVGGYTF.

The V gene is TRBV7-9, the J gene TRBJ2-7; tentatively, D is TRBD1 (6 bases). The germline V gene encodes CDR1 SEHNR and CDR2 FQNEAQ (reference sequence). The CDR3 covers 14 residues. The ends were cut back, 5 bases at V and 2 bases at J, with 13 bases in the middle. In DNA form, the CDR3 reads TGTGCCAGCAGCCACCCCGGACAGCCCTACGAGCAGTACTTC. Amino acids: CASSHPGQPYEQYF.

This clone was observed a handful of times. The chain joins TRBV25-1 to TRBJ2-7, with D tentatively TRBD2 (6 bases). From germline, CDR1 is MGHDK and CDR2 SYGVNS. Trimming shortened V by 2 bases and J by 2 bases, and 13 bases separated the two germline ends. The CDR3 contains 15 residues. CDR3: CASSEVGGLAYEQYF. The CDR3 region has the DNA TGTGCCAGCAGTGAAGTCGGGGGATTGGCCTACGAGCAGTACTTC.